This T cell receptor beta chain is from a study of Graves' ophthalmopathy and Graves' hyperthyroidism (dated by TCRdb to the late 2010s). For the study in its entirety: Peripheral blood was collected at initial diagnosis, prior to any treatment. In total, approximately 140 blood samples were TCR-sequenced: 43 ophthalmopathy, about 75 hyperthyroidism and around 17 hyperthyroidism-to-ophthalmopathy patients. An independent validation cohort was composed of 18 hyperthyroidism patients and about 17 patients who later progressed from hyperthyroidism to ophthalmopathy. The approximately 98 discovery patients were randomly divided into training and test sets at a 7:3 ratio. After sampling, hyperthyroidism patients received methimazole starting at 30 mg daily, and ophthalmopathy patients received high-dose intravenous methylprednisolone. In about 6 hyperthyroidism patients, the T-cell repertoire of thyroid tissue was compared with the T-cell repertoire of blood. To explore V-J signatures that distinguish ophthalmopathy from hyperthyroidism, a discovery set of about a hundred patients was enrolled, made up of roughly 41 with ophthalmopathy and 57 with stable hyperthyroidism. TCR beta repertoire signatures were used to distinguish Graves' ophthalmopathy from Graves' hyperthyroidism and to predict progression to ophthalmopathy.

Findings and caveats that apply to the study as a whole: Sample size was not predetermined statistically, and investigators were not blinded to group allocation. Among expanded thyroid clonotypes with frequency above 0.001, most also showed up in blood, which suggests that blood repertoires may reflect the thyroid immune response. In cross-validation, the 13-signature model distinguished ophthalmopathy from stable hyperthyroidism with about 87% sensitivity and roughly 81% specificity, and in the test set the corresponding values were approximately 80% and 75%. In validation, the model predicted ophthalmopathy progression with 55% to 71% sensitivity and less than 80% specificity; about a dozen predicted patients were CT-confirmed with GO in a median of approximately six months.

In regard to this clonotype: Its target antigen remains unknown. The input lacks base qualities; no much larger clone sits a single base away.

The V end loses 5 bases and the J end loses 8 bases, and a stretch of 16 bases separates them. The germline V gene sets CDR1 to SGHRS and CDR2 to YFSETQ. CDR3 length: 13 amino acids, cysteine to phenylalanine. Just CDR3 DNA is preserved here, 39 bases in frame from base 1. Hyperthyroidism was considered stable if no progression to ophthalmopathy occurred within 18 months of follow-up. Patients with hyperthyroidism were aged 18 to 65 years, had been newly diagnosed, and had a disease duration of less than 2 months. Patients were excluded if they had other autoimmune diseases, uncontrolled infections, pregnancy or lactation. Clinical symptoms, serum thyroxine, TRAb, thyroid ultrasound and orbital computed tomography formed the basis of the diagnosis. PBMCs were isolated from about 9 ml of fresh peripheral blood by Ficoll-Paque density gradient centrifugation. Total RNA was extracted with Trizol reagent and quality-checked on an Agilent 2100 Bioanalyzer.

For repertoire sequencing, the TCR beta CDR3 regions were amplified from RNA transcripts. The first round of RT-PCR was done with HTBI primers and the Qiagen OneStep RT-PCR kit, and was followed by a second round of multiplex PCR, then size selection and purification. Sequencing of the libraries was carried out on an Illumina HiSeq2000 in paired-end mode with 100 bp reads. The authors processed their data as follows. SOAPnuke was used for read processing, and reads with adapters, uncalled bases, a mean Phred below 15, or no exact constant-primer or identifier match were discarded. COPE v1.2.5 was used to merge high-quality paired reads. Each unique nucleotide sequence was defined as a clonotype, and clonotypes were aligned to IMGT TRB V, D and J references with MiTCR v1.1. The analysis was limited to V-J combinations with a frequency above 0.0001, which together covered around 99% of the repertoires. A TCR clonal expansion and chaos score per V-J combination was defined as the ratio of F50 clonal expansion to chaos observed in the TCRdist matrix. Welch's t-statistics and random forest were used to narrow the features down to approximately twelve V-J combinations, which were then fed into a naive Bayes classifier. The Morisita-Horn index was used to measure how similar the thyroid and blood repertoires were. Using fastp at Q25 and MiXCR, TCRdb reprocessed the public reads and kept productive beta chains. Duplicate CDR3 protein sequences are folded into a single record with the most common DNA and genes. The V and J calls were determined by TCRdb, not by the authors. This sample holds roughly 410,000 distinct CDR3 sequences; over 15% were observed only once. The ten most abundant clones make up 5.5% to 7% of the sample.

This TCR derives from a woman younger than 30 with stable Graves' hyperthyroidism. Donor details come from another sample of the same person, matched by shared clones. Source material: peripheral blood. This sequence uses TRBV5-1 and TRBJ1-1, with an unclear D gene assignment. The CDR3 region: CASRPTPSSEAFF. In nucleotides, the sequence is TGCGCCAGCAGACCAACTCCGTCCAGCGAAGCTTTCTTT. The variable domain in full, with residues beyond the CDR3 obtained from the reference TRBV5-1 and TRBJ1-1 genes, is KAGVTQTPRYLIKTRGQQVTLSCSPISGHRSVSWYQQTPGQGLQFLFEYFSETQRNKGNFPGRFSGRQFSNSRSEMNVSTLELGDSALYLCASRPTPSSEAFFGQGTRLTVV.